This TCR beta chain was captured in a study of OX40 agonist ivuxolimab in advanced cancers. This clone came up once. The antigen is unknown. Sequencing used immunoSEQ multiplex PCR; TCRdb keeps in-frame clones, though not all of them. Among tens of thousands of clones listed, 86% were seen once. Germline values: CDR1 SEHNR, CDR2 FQNEAQ (reference sequence). CDR3 length equals 15 residues. The trim removed 5 bases at V and 4 bases at J, leaving 6 bases unmatched. Overall study findings and caveats: Normalized T-cell clonal expansion was also low in some nonresponders.

The chain is built from TRBV7-9 and TRBJ2-3; the match to TRBD1 covers 10 bases. Material: CD4+ or CD8+ T cells sorted from blood, obtained in a trial of the OX40 agonist ivuxolimab. This clonotype was obtained from an adult with an advanced solid tumor such as melanoma, head and neck, liver or kidney cancer. Here the CDR3 reads CASSKTGGESDTQYF. For the CDR3, the DNA is TGTGCCAGCAGCAAGACAGGGGGCGAGTCAGATACGCAGTATTTT.